Following are 8 T cell receptor beta chains from one sample sequenced in a study of PD-1 blockade in mismatch repair-deficient tumors. TCRdb's copy holds only in-frame clones and misses some; the assay was immunoSEQ multiplex PCR. This sample has 15,000 to 20,000 clones, with approximately 80% found just once. Sequencing used PBMCs, obtained roughly 23 weeks after starting pembrolizumab. The receptor set was obtained from an adult with mismatch repair-deficient cancer.

The gene calls are TRBV6-5 and TRBJ2-3; weak D call: TRBD2 (5 bases). Germline lookup yields CDR1 MNHEY and CDR2 SVGAGI. Deletions cut 6 bases from V and 5 bases from J, with 15 bases between. The CDR3 sequence is 14 residues long. This CDR3 is CASSPIGELDTQYF. The CDR3, as DNA: TGTGCCAGCAGCCCCATCGGGGAACTAGATACGCAGTATTTT.

The genes are TRBV18 and TRBJ1-1; 8 bases are shared with TRBD1. Unmatched junction bases numbered 6, after V lost 2 bases and J lost 1 base. The CDR3 covers 16 residues. Germline V lookup: CDR1 KGHSH, CDR2 LQKENI. CDR3 residues: CASSPNPQGANTEAFF. CDR3 coding DNA: TGTGCCAGCTCACCAAATCCCCAGGGGGCGAACACTGAAGCTTTCTTT.

The chain links TRBV12-5 to TRBJ2-3; 11 bases are a match to TRBD2. J gave up 2 bases and V 5 bases, and 12 bases lay outside the gene matches. The CDR3 has 18 amino acids. Looked up from germline, CDR1 is LGHNT and CDR2 is FRNRAP. The CDR3 loop reads CASGGGLAVYNPTDTQYF. The DNA of the CDR3 is TGTGCTAGTGGTGGGGGACTAGCGGTATATAACCCCACAGATACGCAGTATTTT.

The table lists this clone with a few counts. The genes are TRBV30 and TRBJ2-7; D is perhaps TRBD2 (5 bases). Germline CDR1 is GTSNPN and CDR2 is SVGIG (reference sequence). Trimming left V 7 bases short and J 2 bases short, with 15 bases between. The CDR3 length is 13 residues. CDR3 nucleotide sequence: TGTGCCTATACAAACTTGGGAGCCTACGAGCAGTACTTC. Protein product: CAYTNLGAYEQYF.

Written as DNA, the CDR3 is TGTGCCAGCAGTCAATCGGGACTCCCCTCAAACGAGCAGTACTTC. This gives the protein CASSQSGLPSNEQYF. The chain joins TRBV7-8 to TRBJ2-7; TRBD2 is a possible D gene (6 bases). The ends were cut back, 6 bases at V and 5 bases at J, with 20 bases in the middle. This CDR3 region has 15 residues. Germline lookup yields CDR1 SGHVS and CDR2 FQNEAQ. The entire variable domain, with the rest obtained from reference TRBV7-8 and TRBJ2-7, is as follows: GAGVSQSPRYKVAKRGQDVALRCDPISGHVSLFWYQQALGQGPEFLTYFQNEAQLDKSGLPSDRFFAERPEGSVSTLKIQRTQQEDSAVYLCASSQSGLPSNEQYFGPGTRLTVT.

This chain joins TRBV7-9 and TRBJ2-5, with D tentatively TRBD1 (5 bases). Trimming took off 0 bases at V and 5 bases at J, with 16 bases between the two ends. Germline V lookup: CDR1 SEHNR, CDR2 FQNEAQ (reference sequence). CDR3 length: 16 amino acids. The CDR3 DNA sequence: TGTGCCAGCAGCTTAGCCAGGGAAAAGGGTGTGGAGACCCAGTACTTC. Its translation is CASSLAREKGVETQYF.

The J gene is TRBJ2-3, the V gene TRBV6-4, with D maybe TRBD1 (6 bases). Trimming took 3 bases from V and 5 from J, leaving 9 bases between them. This CDR3 region has 13 residues. Germline values: CDR1 MRHNA, CDR2 SNTAGT. The CDR3, as DNA: TGTGCCAGCAGTGAACAGGGAAGAGATACGCAGTATTTT. This encodes CASSEQGRDTQYF.

In regard to this clone: The DNA is omitted, as the CDR3 cannot be located on it reliably, and the CDR3 follows TCRdb's listing. V usage is TRBV6-6 and J usage is TRBJ1-2; the table's D call, TRBD1, was not checked against the DNA. The length of the CDR3 is 15 amino acids, counting both ends. Germline lookup yields CDR1 MNHNY and CDR2 SVGAGI (reference sequence). The CDR3 protein is CASSTSTGGAGGYTF.